The TCR beta chain described here comes from a study of cytomegalovirus exposure and HLA in healthy donors. Study-level background: Researchers previously reported finding fewer than 140 million unique TCR beta sequences from some 180 million T cells.

Turning to this clone: Antigen: not known.

Study-wide results and limits: Reportedly, cytomegalovirus status was diagnosed with high sensitivity and specificity. CMV serostatus was the only recorded immune exposure for donors.

The CDR3 spans 12 residues. Although they were nominally healthy when sampled, donors likely had unrecorded immune exposures. With 60 Vbeta and 13 Jbeta primers, the PCR was carried out. Libraries were prepared by immunoSEQ multiplex PCR; TCRdb keeps only in-frame clonotypes and omits some of them. This table has some 110,000 clones, 70% to 85% appearing once. This sequence originates from a woman between 45 and 60 years old in good health and CMV-seropositive. The specimen sequenced was PBMCs. This chain joins TRBV21-1 and TRBJ1-5. TRBV21-1 is listed as a pseudogene. As DNA, the CDR3 is TGTGCCAGCTTTAGGGAGGGGCAGCCCCAGCATTTT. Residues: CASFREGQPQHF.